What follows describes a single T cell receptor beta chain. The TCR beta repertoire was assessed by survey-level immunoSEQ sequencing. TCRdb's copy holds only in-frame clones and misses some; the assay was immunoSEQ multiplex PCR. Among tens of thousands of clones listed, roughly 95% were seen once. This CDR3 comprises 15 residues. The germline CDR1 and CDR2 sequences are MNHEY and SMNVEV (reference sequence). Trimming took 6 bases from V and 4 from J; bases not matched to a gene: 9. The source of this sequence is a man between 35 and 55 years old with rheumatoid arthritis. This rearrangement joins TRBV27 to TRBJ2-7; 10 nucleotides line up with TRBD1. Sequences were obtained from PBMCs. The CDR3 protein is CASRTGTGEEYEQYF. The CDR3 nucleotides read TGTGCCAGCAGAACCGGGACAGGGGAGGAATACGAGCAGTACTTC.